This TCR beta chain was captured by sequencing in a study of PD-1 blockade in classical Hodgkin lymphoma. Study as a whole: Nivolumab dosing for patients was 3 mg/kg, administered intravenously every 2 weeks. The study, taken as a whole, reports: A reduction in baseline TCR diversity was reportedly seen in newly diagnosed patients relative to healthy donors.

Profiling relied on immunoSEQ multiplex PCR, and the TCRdb table lists in-frame clones only, not all of them. The profile covers 100,000 or so clones, with approximately 89% appearing a single time and around 17% taken by the ten largest. Time point given: cycle 4 day 1 (C4D1), after around six weeks of nivolumab. Relapse after autologous stem cell transplantation occurred in every patient, and brentuximab vedotin exposure varied. About this clone: Its matching antigen is unknown.

J gave up 7 bases and V 8 bases, and 10 bases lay outside the gene matches. CDR3 length: 13 residues. Looked up from germline, CDR1 is LNHDA and CDR2 is SQIVND (reference sequence). This clonotype was sampled from a human donor with classical Hodgkin lymphoma. Sample: peripheral blood mononuclear cells (PBMCs), taken before the fourth cycle of nivolumab. J is TRBJ2-5 and V is TRBV19; 7 bases fit TRBD1. The CDR3 DNA reads as TGTGCCAGTGGTCGACAGGGCCCAGGGACCCAGTACTTC. Its protein is CASGRQGPGTQYF.